This T cell receptor beta chain was documented in a study of blood T cell repertoires in COVID-19. In the study overall: From T cells, B-cell-depleted T cells, or PBMCs came the material, which was cDNA or gDNA.

Living in about two dozen US areas, the participants were between 18 and 89 years of age. Grouping used clinical history reported by participants in a survey and questionnaire. Resolution of symptoms, clearance, or two negative PCRs was present in recovered Cohort 3 donors. This CDR3 is built from 14 residues. Germline trimming cut 9 bases from V and 5 bases from J; bases unmatched to any gene: 12. Germline-derived CDR1 and CDR2 are MDHEN and SYDVKM. Clones were sequenced by immunoSEQ multiplex PCR, and TCRdb holds only the in-frame ones, with some missing. The table has a few hundred thousand clones, 88% seen once.

The rearrangement links TRBV28 to TRBJ2-7; 8 bases fit TRBD1. Material for sequencing was PBMCs or T cells enriched from blood (not recorded which). The origin of this receptor is a woman in her 50s who had recovered from COVID-19. The CDR3 loop reads CASTRRQGSHEQYF. In DNA, the CDR3 is TGTGCCAGTACCCGACGACAGGGGAGCCACGAGCAGTACTTC.